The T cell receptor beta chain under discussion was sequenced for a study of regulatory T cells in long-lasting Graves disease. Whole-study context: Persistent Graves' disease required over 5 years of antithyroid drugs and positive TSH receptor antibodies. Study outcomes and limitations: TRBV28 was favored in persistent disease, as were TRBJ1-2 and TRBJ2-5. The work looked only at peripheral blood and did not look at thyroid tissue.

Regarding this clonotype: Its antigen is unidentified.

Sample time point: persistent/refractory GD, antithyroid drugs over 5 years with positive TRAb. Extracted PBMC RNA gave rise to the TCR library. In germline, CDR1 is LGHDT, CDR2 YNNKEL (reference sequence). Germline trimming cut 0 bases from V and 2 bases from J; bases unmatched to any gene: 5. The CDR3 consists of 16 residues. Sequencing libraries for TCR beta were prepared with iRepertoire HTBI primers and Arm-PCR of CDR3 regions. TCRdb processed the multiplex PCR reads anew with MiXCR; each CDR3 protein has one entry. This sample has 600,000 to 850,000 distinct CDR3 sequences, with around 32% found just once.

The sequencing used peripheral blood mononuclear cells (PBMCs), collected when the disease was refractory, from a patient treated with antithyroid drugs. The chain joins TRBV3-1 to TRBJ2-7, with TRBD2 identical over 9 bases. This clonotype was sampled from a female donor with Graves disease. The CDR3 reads CASSQENAGGTYEQYF. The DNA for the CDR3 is TGTGCCAGCAGCCAAGAAAACGCGGGGGGGACCTACGAGCAGTACTTC.